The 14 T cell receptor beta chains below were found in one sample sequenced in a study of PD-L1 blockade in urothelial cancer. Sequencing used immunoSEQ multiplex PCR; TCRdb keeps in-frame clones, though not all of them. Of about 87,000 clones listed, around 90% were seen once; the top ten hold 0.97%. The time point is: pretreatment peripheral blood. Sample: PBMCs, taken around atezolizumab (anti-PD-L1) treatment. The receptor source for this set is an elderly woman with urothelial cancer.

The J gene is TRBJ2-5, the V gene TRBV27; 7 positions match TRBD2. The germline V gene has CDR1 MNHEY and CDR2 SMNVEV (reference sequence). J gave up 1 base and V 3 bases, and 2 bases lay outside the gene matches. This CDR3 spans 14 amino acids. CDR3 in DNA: TGTGCCAGCAGTTTTTGGGGGGGCCAAGAGACCCAGTACTTC. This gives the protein CASSFWGGQETQYF.

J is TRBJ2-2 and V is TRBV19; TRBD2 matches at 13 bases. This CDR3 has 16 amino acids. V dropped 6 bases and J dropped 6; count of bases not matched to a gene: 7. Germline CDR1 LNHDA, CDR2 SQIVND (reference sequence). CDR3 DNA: TGTGCCAGTAGACTAGCGGGAGGGCCCGGGCCCGGGGAGCTGTTTTTT. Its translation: CASRLAGGPGPGELFF.

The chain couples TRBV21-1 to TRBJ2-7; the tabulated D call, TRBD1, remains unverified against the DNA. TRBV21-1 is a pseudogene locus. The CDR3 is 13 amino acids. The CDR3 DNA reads TGTGCCAGCAGCAGGGGGACAGCTTACGAGCAGTACTTC. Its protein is CASSRGTAYEQYF.

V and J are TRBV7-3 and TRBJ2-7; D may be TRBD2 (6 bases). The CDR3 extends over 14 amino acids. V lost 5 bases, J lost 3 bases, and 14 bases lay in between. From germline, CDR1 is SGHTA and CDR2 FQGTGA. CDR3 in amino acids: CASSVDARGYEQYF. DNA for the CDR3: TGTGCCAGCAGCGTGGATGCGCGGGGCTACGAGCAGTACTTC.

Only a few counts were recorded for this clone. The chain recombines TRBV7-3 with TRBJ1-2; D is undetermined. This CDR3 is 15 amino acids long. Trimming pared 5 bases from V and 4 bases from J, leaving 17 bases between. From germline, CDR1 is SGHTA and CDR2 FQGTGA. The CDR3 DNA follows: TGTGCCAGCAGCCCGGGGTCCCCGAGTAGCTATGGCTACACCTTC. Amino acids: CASSPGSPSSYGYTF.

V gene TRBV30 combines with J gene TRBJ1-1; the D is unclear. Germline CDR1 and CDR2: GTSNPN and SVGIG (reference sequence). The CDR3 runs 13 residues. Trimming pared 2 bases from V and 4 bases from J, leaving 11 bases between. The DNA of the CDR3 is TGTGCCTGGAGTCCCCCTAGCGGCACTGAAGCTTTCTTT. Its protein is CAWSPPSGTEAFF.

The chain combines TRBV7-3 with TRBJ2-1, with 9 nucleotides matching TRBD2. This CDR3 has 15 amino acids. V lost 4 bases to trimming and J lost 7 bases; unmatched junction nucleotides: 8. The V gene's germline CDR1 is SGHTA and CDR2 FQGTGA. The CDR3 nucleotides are TGTGCCAGCAGCTCGACTAGCGGTTTGGCTAATGAGCAGTTCTTC. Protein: CASSSTSGLANEQFF.

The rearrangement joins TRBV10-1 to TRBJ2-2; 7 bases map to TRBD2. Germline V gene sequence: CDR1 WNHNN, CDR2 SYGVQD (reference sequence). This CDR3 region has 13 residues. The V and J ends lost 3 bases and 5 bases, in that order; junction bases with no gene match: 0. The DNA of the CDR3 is TGCGCCAGCAGTGACGGGGGGACCGGGGAGCTGTTTTTT. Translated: CASSDGGTGELFF.

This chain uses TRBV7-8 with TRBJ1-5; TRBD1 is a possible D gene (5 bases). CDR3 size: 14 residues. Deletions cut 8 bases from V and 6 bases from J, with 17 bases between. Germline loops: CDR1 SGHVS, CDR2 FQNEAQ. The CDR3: CASGVREGSQPQHF. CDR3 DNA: TGTGCCAGCGGTGTTAGGGAGGGGAGTCAGCCCCAGCATTTT.

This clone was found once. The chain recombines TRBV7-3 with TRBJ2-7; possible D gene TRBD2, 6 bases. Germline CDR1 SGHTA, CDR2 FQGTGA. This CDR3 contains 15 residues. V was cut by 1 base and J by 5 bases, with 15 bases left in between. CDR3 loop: CASSLMGGSRDEQYF. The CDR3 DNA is TGTGCCAGCAGCTTAATGGGGGGATCGAGGGACGAGCAGTACTTC. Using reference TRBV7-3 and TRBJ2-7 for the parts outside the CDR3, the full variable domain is GAGVSQTPSNKVTEKGKYVELRCDPISGHTALYWYRQSLGQGPEFLIYFQGTGAADDSGLPNDRFFAVRPEGSVSTLKIQRTERGDSAVYLCASSLMGGSRDEQYFGPGTRLTVT.

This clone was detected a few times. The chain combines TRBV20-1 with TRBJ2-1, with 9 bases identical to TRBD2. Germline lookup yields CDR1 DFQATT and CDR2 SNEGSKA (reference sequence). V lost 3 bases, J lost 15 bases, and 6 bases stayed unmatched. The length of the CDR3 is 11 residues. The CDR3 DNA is TGCAGTGCTAGTGAAGGGACTAGCCGGTTCTTC. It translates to CSASEGTSRFF.

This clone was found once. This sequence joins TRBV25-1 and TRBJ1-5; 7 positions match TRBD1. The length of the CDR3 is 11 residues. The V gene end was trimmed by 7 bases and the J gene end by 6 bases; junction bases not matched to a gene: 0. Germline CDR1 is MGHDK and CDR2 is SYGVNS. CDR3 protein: CASTGGQPQHF. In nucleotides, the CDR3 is TGTGCCAGCACAGGGGGTCAGCCCCAGCATTTT.

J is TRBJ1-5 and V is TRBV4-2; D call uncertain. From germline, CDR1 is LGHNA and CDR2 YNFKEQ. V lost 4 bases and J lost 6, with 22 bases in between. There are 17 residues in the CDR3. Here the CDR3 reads CASSPTRGGRAGQPQHF. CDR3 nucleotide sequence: TGTGCCAGCAGCCCTACTCGGGGAGGGCGGGCGGGTCAGCCCCAGCATTTT.

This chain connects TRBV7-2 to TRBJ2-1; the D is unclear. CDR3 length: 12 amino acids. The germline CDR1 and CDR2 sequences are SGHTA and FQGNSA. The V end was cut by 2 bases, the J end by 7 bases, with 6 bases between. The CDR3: CASSLTSNEQFF. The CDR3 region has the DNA TGTGCCAGCAGCTTAACATCTAATGAGCAGTTCTTC. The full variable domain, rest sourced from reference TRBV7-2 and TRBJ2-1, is GAGVSQSPSNKVTEKGKDVELRCDPISGHTALYWYRQSLGQGLEFLIYFQGNSAPDKSGLPSDRFSAERTGGSVSTLTIQRTQQEDSAVYLCASSLTSNEQFFGPGTRLTVL.